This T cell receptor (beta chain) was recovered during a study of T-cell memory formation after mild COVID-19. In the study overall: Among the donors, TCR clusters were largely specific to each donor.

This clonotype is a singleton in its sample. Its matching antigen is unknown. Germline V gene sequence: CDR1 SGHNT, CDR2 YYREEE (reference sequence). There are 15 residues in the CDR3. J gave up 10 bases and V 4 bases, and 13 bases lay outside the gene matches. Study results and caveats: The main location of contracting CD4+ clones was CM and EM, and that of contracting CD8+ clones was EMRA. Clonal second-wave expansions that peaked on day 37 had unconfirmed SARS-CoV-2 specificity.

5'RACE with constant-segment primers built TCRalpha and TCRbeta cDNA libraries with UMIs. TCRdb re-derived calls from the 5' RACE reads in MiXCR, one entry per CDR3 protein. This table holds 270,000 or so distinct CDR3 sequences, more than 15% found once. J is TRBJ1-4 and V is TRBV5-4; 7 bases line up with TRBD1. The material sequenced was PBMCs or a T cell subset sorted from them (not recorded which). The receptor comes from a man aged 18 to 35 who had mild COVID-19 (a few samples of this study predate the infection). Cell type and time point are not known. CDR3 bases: TGTGCCAGCAGCACCGGACAGGCAACAACTCGAAAACTGTTTTTT. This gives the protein CASSTGQATTRKLFF.